Below are 13 T cell receptor beta chains sequenced from a single sample in a study of blood T cell repertoires in COVID-19. The data were produced by immunoSEQ multiplex PCR, yet TCRdb's version contains in-frame clones alone and is incomplete. The sample has tens of thousands of clones; roughly 84% are singletons. The sequencing input was peripheral blood. The receptors were sampled from a man in his sixties or seventies with acute or convalescent COVID-19.

For the CDR3, the DNA is TGTGCCAGCAGCTTGGACAGGGGGATTGGAAACACCATATATTTT. Protein product: CASSLDRGIGNTIYF. J is TRBJ1-3 and V is TRBV7-2; 10 positions match TRBD1. CDR3 size: 15 residues. J lost 3 bases, V lost 3 bases, and 2 bases had no gene match. Germline V CDR1 and CDR2: SGHTA, FQGNSA.

J is TRBJ2-7 and V is TRBV7-2; D gene uncertain. The CDR3 length is 15 residues. From germline, CDR1 is SGHTA and CDR2 FQGNSA. Trimming stripped 3 bases from V and 3 bases from J, with 15 bases between. The CDR3 DNA sequence: TGTGCCAGCAGCTTGGTTGCTAACTCCAACTACGAGCAGTACTTC. Its translation: CASSLVANSNYEQYF.

The J gene is TRBJ2-2, the V gene TRBV19; TRBD1 aligns across 9 bases. This CDR3 is 16 amino acids long. Germline trimming cut 6 bases from V and 3 bases from J; bases unmatched to any gene: 8. From germline, CDR1 is LNHDA and CDR2 SQIVND (reference sequence). The CDR3 DNA follows: TGTGCCAGTAGCCCGGGACAGGGCCAATACACCGGGGAGCTGTTTTTT. Its translation: CASSPGQGQYTGELFF. Together with reference TRBV19 and TRBJ2-2, the CDR3 gives the full variable domain: DGGITQSPKYLFRKEGQNVTLSCEQNLNHDAMYWYRQDPGQGLRLIYYSQIVNDFQKGDIAEGYSVSREKKESFPLTVTSAQKNPTAFYLCASSPGQGQYTGELFFGEGSRLTVL.

The chain carries TRBV11-3 and TRBJ2-7, with 8 nucleotides matching TRBD1. The V gene's germline CDR1 is SGHNT and CDR2 YENEEA. CDR3 length: 13 amino acids. J gave up 7 bases and V 3 bases, and 5 bases lay outside the gene matches. The CDR3 spells CASSLGTGLEQYF. CDR3 sequence (DNA): TGTGCCAGCAGCTTGGGGACAGGACTTGAGCAGTACTTC.

V and J are TRBV9 and TRBJ1-2, with D unresolved. The length of the CDR3 is 15 residues. In germline, CDR1 is SGDLS, CDR2 YYNGEE. V lost 2 bases, J lost 4 bases, and 15 bases lay in between. CDR3 nucleotide sequence: TGTGCCAGCAGCGTTATCCCGTCCGAGGGCTATGGCTACACCTTC. Its protein is CASSVIPSEGYGYTF.

The gene calls are TRBV27 and TRBJ2-5; a possible D gene is TRBD2 (5 bases). The CDR3 covers 13 residues. The V and J ends lost 0 bases and 5 bases respectively, with 7 bases between them. Germline V gene lookup returns CDR1 MNHEY and CDR2 SMNVEV (reference sequence). CDR3 sequence: CASSLSPGETQYF. Written as DNA, the CDR3 is TGTGCCAGCAGTTTATCCCCGGGGGAGACCCAGTACTTC.

The chain uses TRBV7-2 and TRBJ1-5; tentative D call: TRBD1 (6 bases). Between the trimmed V and J ends, which lost 5 bases and 5 bases, there was a span of 13 bases. CDR1 is SGHTA and CDR2 is FQGNSA in the germline V gene. This CDR3 is built from 14 residues. The CDR3, as DNA: TGTGCCAGCAGCCCCCAGGGGTTTCATCAGCCCCAGCATTTT. Translating it yields CASSPQGFHQPQHF.

This clone has a single count. This chain uses TRBV24-1 with TRBJ1-2; 8 bases agree with TRBD1. Germline-derived CDR1 and CDR2 are KGHDR and SFDVKD. Losses at the gene ends were 2 bases for V and 4 bases for J; bases not matched to a gene: 5. The CDR3 has 15 amino acids. CDR3 in DNA: TGTGCCACCAGTGATTCGACAGGGGTCGGCTATGGCTACACCTTC. Translation: CATSDSTGVGYGYTF.

The rearrangement joins TRBV2 to TRBJ1-1, with no clear D. The germline V gene has CDR1 SNHLY and CDR2 FYNNEI. The CDR3 spans 13 residues. The ends were cut back, 9 bases at V and 5 bases at J, with 16 bases in the middle. The CDR3 DNA reads as TGTGCCAGACGTATCGCAACGGGGACTGAAGCTTTCTTT. This gives the protein CARRIATGTEAFF.

J is TRBJ1-2 and V is TRBV6-5, with 7 nucleotides matching TRBD1. The length of the CDR3 is 15 residues. Germline values: CDR1 MNHEY, CDR2 SVGAGI. V was pared by 4 bases and J by 6 bases, with 11 bases of the junction left unmatched. The DNA for the CDR3 is TGTGCCAGCAGTTCGGGACAGTTTTTAAGGGATGGCTACACCTTC. Amino acid sequence: CASSSGQFLRDGYTF.

The chain has TRBV28 and TRBJ2-7, with D possibly matching TRBD2 (6 bases). The ends were cut back, 4 bases at V and 2 bases at J, with 18 bases in the middle. This CDR3 has 16 residues. Germline V gene data show CDR1 as MDHEN and CDR2 as SYDVKM. The CDR3 DNA follows: TGTGCCAGCAGTTCCCAGCGGGCCGAATTTACCTACGAGCAGTACTTC. Protein: CASSSQRAEFTYEQYF.

This clone was counted once. V usage is TRBV5-1 and J usage is TRBJ2-3, with a tentative D call TRBD2 (7 bases). The germline gives CDR1 SGHRS, CDR2 YFSETQ. V was trimmed by 5 bases and J by 5 bases, leaving 15 bases between them. The length of the CDR3 is 14 residues. The CDR3 DNA reads as TGCGCCAGCAGTAGGGGGAGGGCCGGAGATACGCAGTATTTT. This gives the protein CASSRGRAGDTQYF.

This sequence joins TRBV9 and TRBJ1-1; D remains ambiguous. Germline-derived CDR1 and CDR2 are SGDLS and YYNGEE. The V and J ends lost 2 bases and 1 base respectively, with 12 bases between them. CDR3 length: 15 amino acids. The CDR3 here is CASSVRARQNTEAFF. The CDR3 DNA is TGTGCCAGCAGCGTCCGTGCCAGACAGAACACTGAAGCTTTCTTT.